This TCR beta chain was captured by sequencing in a study of blood T cell repertoires in COVID-19. Per germline, CDR1 SGHTA and CDR2 FQGNSA. Trimming removed 0 bases at V and 4 bases at J, with 10 bases between. The CDR3 is 15 residues long. In the original processing: Nucleated cell number was recorded as an estimate derived from reference gene primer amplification. Only in-frame clones appear in the TCRdb table, and some are missing; sequencing was by immunoSEQ multiplex PCR. From that table come the V and J calls and clone size; the DNA was used to work out D and trimming. The table includes roughly 260,000 clones, around 82% detected once. Participant ages covered 18 to 89 years across 25 or so US areas. Each participant's cohort was designated according to participant-reported clinical history. Within 2 weeks of study entry, exposed participants had contacted a PCR-confirmed or clinician-diagnosed COVID-19 case.

The sequence derives from a woman aged 40 to 50 who had been exposed to COVID-19. V and J are TRBV7-2 and TRBJ1-3; D is ambiguous. Sequencing was carried out using PBMCs or T cells enriched from blood (not recorded which). In DNA, the CDR3 is TGTGCCAGCAGCTTAGCGCTTGGCAGAGGAAACACCATATATTTT. This gives the protein CASSLALGRGNTIYF. The full variable domain, rest sourced from reference TRBV7-2 and TRBJ1-3, is GAGVSQSPSNKVTEKGKDVELRCDPISGHTALYWYRQSLGQGLEFLIYFQGNSAPDKSGLPSDRFSAERTGGSVSTLTIQRTQQEDSAVYLCASSLALGRGNTIYFGEGSWLTVV.